A single sample is the source of the 8 T cell receptor beta chains below, sequenced in a study of CXCR3-negative and CXCR3-positive naive CD8 T cells (dated by TCRdb to about 2019). The sequencer listed for this sample is NextSeq 550. The Human TCR Profiling Kit (MiLaboratory) was used to make UMI-labeled 5' RACE TRB cDNA libraries. TCRdb reprocessed the reads and lists each CDR3 protein sequence as a single entry, with no DNA. This specimen's table enumerates around 56,000 distinct CDR3 sequences. 0.4% to 0.5% of the sample belongs to the ten largest clones. Sequencing was performed on naive CXCR3- CD8+ T cells from blood. The cell subset or site label corresponds to: CD45RO-CCR7+CD27+CD95- naive CD8+ T cells lacking CXCR3 (TNR3-). The source is a human donor in good health. Some clones in this sample may be carry-over from other donors' samples.

The rearrangement joins TRBV11-1 to TRBJ2-1; the TRBD2 assignment by TCRdb is unverifiable without DNA. Germline-derived CDR1 and CDR2 are SGHAT and FQDESV (reference sequence). There are 16 residues in the CDR3. The CDR3 loop is CASSLTAPPGFNEQFF. Full variable domain (outside the CDR3, taken from reference TRBV11-1 and TRBJ2-1): EAEVAQSPRYKITEKSQAVAFWCDPISGHATLYWYRQILGQGPELLVQFQDESVVDDSQLPKDRFSAERLKGVDSTLKIQPAELGDSAMYLCASSLTAPPGFNEQFFGPGTRLTVL.

The V and J genes are TRBV27 and TRBJ2-1; lacking DNA, the TRBD2 call made by TCRdb goes unchecked. CDR1 is MNHEY and CDR2 is SMNVEV in the germline V gene (reference sequence). The CDR3 is 13 residues long. The CDR3 is CASSLLSGNEQFF.

The rearrangement links TRBV12-3 or TRBV12-4 to TRBJ1-4; TCRdb's D call of TRBD1 is untestable without DNA. This CDR3 region has 15 residues. The CDR3 region is CASRTGTATNEKLFF.

The genes are TRBV5-6 and TRBJ1-1. Germline V gene data show CDR1 as SGHDT and CDR2 as YYEEEE. The CDR3 consists of 14 residues. Here the CDR3 reads CASSLAFPNTEAFF.

The rearrangement links TRBV7-6 to TRBJ2-5; TCRdb calls TRBD2, which cannot be checked without DNA. Germline CDR1 and CDR2: SGHVS and FNYEAQ. The CDR3 covers 14 residues. CDR3: CASSLDLVRGTQYF.

V and J are TRBV11-2 and TRBJ2-1; checking the TCRdb D call of TRBD2 is not possible without DNA. The CDR3 consists of 15 residues. The germline V gene has CDR1 SGHAT and CDR2 FQNNGV. The CDR3: CASSLVGTSLDEQFF.

The chain links TRBV20-1 to TRBJ1-1; TCRdb selects TRBD1, and the lack of DNA leaves this call unchecked. From germline, CDR1 is DFQATT and CDR2 SNEGSKA (reference sequence). CDR3 length equals 17 residues. This chain's CDR3 is CSARDFMAGGADTEAFF.

The chain recombines TRBV25-1 with TRBJ2-3; TCRdb designates TRBD2, a call that cannot be tested without DNA. The germline V gene encodes CDR1 MGHDK and CDR2 SYGVNS. The CDR3 spans 16 residues. CDR3: CASSVRLAASTDTQYF.